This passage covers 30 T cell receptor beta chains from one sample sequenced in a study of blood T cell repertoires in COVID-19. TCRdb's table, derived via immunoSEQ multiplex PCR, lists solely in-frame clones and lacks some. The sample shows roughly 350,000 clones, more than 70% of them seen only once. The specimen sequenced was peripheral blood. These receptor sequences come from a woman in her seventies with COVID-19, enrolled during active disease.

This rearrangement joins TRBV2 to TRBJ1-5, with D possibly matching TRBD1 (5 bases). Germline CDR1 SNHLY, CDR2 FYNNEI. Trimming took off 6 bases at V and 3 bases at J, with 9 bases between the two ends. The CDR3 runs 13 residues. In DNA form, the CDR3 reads TGTGCCAGCAGCAGGGCAATCAATCAGCCCCAGCATTTT. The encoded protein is CASSRAINQPQHF.

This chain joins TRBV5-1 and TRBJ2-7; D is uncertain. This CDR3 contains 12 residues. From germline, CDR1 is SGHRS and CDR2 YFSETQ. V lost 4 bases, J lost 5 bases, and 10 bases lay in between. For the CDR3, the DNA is TGCGCCAGCAGCCCCGCCAGGCACGAGCAGTACTTC. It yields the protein CASSPARHEQYF.

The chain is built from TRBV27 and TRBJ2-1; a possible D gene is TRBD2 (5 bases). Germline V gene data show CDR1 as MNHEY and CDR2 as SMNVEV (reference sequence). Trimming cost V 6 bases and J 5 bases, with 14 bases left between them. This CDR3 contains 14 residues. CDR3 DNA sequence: TGTGCCAGCAGCGATTGGAGCGGAGACAATGAGCAGTTCTTC. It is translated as CASSDWSGDNEQFF.

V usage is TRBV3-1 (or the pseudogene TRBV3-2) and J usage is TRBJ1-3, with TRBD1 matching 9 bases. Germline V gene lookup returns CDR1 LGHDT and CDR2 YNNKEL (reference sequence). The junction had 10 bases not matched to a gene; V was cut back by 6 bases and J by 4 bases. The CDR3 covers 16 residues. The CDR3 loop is CASRPPGQGSGNTIYF. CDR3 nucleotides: TGTGCCAGCAGGCCTCCGGGACAGGGATCAGGAAACACCATATATTTT.

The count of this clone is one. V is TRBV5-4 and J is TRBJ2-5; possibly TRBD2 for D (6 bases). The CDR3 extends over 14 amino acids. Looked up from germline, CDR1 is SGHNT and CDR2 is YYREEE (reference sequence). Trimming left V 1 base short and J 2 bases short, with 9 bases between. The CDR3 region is CASSLIGGQETQYF. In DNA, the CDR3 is TGTGCCAGCAGCTTGATTGGGGGGCAAGAGACCCAGTACTTC.

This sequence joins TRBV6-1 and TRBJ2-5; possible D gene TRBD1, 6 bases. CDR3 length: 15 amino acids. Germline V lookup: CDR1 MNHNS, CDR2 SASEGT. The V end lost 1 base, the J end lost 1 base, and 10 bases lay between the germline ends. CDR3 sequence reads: CASSEGGPLQETQYF. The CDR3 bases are TGTGCCAGCAGTGAAGGGGGGCCCCTCCAAGAGACCCAGTACTTC.

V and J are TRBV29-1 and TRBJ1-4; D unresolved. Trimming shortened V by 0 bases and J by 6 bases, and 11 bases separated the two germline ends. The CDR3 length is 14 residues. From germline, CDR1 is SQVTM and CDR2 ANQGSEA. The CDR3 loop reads CSVEDSGEDEKLFF. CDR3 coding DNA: TGCAGCGTTGAAGATTCCGGAGAGGATGAAAAACTGTTTTTT.

The CDR3 DNA reads TGCGCCAGCAAGGCACAGCCTAACACTGAAGCTTTCTTT. Residues: CASKAQPNTEAFF. The genes are TRBV10-1 and TRBJ1-1, with D unclear. Looked up from germline, CDR1 is WNHNN and CDR2 is SYGVQD (reference sequence). This CDR3 is built from 13 residues. Trimming took off 7 bases at V and 2 bases at J, with 11 bases between the two ends.

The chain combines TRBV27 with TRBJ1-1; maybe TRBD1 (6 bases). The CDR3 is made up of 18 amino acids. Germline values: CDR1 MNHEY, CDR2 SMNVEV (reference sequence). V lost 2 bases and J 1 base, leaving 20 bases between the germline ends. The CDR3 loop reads CASSLVRGPTGKNTEAFF. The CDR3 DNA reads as TGTGCCAGCAGTTTAGTACGGGGCCCTACAGGGAAGAACACTGAAGCTTTCTTT.

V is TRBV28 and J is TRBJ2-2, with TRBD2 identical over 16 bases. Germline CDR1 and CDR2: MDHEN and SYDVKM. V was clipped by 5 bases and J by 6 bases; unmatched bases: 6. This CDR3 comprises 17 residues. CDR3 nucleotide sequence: TGTGCCAGCAGTCCCGGGACTAGCGGGGGGGCCGCCGGGGAGCTGTTTTTT. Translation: CASSPGTSGGAAGELFF. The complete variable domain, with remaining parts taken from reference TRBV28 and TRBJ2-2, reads DVKVTQSSRYLVKRTGEKVFLECVQDMDHENMFWYRQDPGLGLRLIYFSYDVKMKEKGDIPEGYSVSREKKERFSLILESASTNQTSMYLCASSPGTSGGAAGELFFGEGSRLTVL.

This CDR3 is CASSATGGGDTGELFF. The CDR3 DNA sequence: TGTGCCAGCAGTGCAACAGGGGGCGGGGACACCGGGGAGCTGTTTTTT. V is TRBV28 and J is TRBJ2-2; TRBD1 matches 9 bases. Unmatched junction bases numbered 7, after V lost 5 bases and J lost 3 bases. The CDR3 has 16 amino acids. CDR1 MDHEN and CDR2 SYDVKM come from the germline V gene.

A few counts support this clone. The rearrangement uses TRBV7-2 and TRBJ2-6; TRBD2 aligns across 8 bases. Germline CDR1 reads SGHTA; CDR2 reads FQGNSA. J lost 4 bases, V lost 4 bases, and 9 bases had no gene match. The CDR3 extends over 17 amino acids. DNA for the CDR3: TGTGCCAGCAGCTCAAAGACAAGGACTAGCGGGGCCAACGTCCTGACTTTC. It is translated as CASSSKTRTSGANVLTF.

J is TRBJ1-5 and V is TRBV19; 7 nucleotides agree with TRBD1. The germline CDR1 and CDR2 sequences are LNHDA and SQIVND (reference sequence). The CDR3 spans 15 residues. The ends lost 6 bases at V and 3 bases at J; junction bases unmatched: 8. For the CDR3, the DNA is TGTGCCAGTAGCTTGACAGGGTGGAACAATCAGCCCCAGCATTTT. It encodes CASSLTGWNNQPQHF.

DNA of the CDR3: TGTGCCAGCAGCAATAACTATGGCTACACCTTC. It encodes CASSNNYGYTF. The V and J genes are TRBV12-3 or TRBV12-4 and TRBJ1-2; D gene unclear. The CDR3 has 11 residues. The V gene lost 6 bases and the J gene lost 1 base, with 3 bases spanning the gap.

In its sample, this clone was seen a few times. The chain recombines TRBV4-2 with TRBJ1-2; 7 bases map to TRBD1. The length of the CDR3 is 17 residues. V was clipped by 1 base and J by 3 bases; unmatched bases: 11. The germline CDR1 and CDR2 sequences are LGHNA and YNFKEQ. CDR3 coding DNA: TGTGCCAGCAGCCAAGTCATGGTGGCAGGGGGAGACTATGGCTACACCTTC. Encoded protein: CASSQVMVAGGDYGYTF.

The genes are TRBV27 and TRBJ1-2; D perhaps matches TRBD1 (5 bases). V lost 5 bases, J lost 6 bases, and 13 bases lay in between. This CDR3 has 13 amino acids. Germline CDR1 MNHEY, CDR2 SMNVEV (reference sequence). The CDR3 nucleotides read TGTGCCAGCAGTCCCCACAAAGGGGATGGCTACACCTTC. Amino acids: CASSPHKGDGYTF.

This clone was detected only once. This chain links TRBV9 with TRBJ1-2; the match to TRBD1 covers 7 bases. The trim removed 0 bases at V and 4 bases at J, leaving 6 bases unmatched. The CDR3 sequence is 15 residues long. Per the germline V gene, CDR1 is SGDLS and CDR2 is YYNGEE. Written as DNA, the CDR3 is TGTGCCAGCAGCGTAGGACAGGGAGTCACCTATGGCTACACCTTC. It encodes CASSVGQGVTYGYTF.

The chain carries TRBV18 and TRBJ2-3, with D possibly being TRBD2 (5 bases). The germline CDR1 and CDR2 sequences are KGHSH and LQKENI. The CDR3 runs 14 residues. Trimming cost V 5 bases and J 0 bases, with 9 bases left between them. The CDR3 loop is CASSTIASTDTQYF. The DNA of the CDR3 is TGTGCCAGCTCAACTATAGCGAGCACAGATACGCAGTATTTT.

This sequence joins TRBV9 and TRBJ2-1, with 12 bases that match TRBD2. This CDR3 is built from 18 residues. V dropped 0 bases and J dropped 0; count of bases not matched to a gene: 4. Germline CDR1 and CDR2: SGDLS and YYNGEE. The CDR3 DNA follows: TGTGCCAGCAGCGTAGAAACTAGCGGGGGGCCCTCCTACAATGAGCAGTTCTTC. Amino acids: CASSVETSGGPSYNEQFF.

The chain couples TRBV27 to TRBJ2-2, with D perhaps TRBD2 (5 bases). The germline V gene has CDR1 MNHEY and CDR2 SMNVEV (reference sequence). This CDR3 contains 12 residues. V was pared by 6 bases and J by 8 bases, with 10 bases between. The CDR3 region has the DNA TGTGCCAGCAGACCTCCGGGAGGGGAGCTGTTTTTT. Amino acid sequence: CASRPPGGELFF.

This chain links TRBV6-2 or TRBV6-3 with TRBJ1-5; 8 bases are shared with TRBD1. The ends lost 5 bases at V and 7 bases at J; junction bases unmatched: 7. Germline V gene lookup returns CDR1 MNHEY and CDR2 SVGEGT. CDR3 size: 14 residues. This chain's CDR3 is CASSAQGGGQPQHF. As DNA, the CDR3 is TGTGCCAGCAGTGCACAGGGGGGAGGACAGCCCCAGCATTTT.

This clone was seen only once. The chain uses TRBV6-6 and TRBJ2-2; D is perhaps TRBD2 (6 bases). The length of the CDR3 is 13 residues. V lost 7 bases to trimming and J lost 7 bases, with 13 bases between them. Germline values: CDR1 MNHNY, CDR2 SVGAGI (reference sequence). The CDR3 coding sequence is TGTGCCAGCACCTTTGGAGGGATCGGGGAGCTGTTTTTT. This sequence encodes CASTFGGIGELFF.

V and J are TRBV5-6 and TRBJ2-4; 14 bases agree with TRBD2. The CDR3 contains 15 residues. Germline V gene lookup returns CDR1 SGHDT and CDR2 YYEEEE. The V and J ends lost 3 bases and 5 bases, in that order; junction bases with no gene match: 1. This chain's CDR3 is CASSSGLAGENIQYF. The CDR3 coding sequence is TGTGCCAGCAGCTCGGGACTAGCGGGGGAAAACATTCAGTACTTC.

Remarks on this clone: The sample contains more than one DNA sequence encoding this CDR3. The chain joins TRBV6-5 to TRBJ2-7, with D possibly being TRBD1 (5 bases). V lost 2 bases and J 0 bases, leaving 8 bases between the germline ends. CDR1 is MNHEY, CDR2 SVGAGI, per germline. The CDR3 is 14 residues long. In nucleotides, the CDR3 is TGTGCCAGCAGTTACGGCAGGGCCTCCTACGAGCAGTACTTC. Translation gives CASSYGRASYEQYF.

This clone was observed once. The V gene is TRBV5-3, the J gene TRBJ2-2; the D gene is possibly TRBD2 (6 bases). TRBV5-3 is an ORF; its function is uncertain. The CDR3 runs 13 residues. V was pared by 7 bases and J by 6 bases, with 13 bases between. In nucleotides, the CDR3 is TGTGCCAGATCGGGGGTTAGGGCCGGGGAGCTGTTTTTT. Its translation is CARSGVRAGELFF.

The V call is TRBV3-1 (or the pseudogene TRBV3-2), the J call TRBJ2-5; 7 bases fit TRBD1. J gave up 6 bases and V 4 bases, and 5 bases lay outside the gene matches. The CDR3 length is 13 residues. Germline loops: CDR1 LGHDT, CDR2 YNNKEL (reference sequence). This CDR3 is CASSPTGLKTQYF. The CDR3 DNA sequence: TGTGCCAGCAGCCCGACAGGGTTGAAGACCCAGTACTTC.

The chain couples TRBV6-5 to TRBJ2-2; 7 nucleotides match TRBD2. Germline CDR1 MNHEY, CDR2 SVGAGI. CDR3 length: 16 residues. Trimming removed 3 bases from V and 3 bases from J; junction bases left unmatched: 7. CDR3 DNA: TGTGCCAGCAGTTATCGAGCGGGGACTTACACCGGGGAGCTGTTTTTT. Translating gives CASSYRAGTYTGELFF.

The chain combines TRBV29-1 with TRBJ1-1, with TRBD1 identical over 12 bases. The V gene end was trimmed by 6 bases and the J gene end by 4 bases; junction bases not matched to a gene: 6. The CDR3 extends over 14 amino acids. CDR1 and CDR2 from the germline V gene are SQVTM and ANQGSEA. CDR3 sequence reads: CSVPGQGAGTEAFF. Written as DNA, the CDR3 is TGCAGCGTCCCGGGACAGGGGGCTGGCACTGAAGCTTTCTTT.

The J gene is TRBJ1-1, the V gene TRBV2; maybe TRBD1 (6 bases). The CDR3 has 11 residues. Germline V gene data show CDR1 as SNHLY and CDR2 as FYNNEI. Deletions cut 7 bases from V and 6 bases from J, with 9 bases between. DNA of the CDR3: TGTGCCAGCAAGGACAGCGCTGAAGCTTTCTTT. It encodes CASKDSAEAFF.

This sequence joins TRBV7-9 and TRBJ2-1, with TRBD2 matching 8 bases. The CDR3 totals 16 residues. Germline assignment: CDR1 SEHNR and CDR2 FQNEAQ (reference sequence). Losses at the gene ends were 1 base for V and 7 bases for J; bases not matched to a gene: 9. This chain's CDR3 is CASSLVSSGGRNEQFF. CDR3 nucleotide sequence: TGTGCCAGCAGCTTAGTATCCAGCGGGGGCCGGAATGAGCAGTTCTTC.